This TCR beta chain was recovered during a study of cytomegalovirus exposure and HLA in healthy donors. The CDR3 spans 14 residues. CDR1 SQVTM and CDR2 ANQGSEA come from the germline V gene. With 4 bases removed from V and 4 bases from J, the gap between germline ends came to 14 bases. The count of this clone is one. The antigen remains undetermined. Overall study findings and caveats: As a later analysis showed, a missense DCLRE1C variant was linked to trimming of TCR beta V- and J-genes. Differences between HLA loci emerged in a later analysis of TCR association rates, with DRB1 most and HLA-C fewest.

This cohort consisted of healthy bone marrow donors. The study sampled nominally healthy donors, though unrecorded immune exposures were likely. PCR involved 60 Vbeta and 13 Jbeta primers. Data came from immunoSEQ multiplex PCR; TCRdb stores just in-frame clones and leaves some out. The repertoire includes approximately 160,000 clones, about four fifths of them detected once, and 4.8% sits in the top ten. This chain joins TRBV29-1 and TRBJ1-3, with a tentative D call TRBD1 (6 bases). This receptor was identified in a man between 18 and 29 years old in good health and CMV-seronegative. Sequencing was performed on PBMCs. The CDR3 bases are TGCAGCGTTGTCGGGGGGGCTTTCGGAAACACCATATATTTT. Residues: CSVVGGAFGNTIYF.